A single sample is the source of the 24 T cell receptor beta chains below, sequenced in a study of cytomegalovirus exposure and HLA in healthy donors. Assay: immunoSEQ multiplex PCR; the TCRdb copy retains only in-frame clones and omits some. This table holds 150,000 to 200,000 clones, around 87% found once. Sequenced material: PBMCs. The receptor source for this set is a woman in her twenties or thirties in good health and CMV-seronegative.

A few counts support this clone. The chain links TRBV30 to TRBJ1-2; 7 nucleotides align to TRBD1. J lost 6 bases, V lost 0 bases, and 7 bases had no gene match. The CDR3 consists of 14 residues. Germline V lookup: CDR1 GTSNPN, CDR2 SVGIG (reference sequence). CDR3 region: CAWSVLKGADGYTF. The CDR3 coding sequence is TGTGCCTGGAGTGTACTTAAGGGGGCGGATGGCTACACCTTC.

The CDR3 is CATTGGQNSGNTIYF. The CDR3 DNA follows: TGTGCCACCACGGGGGGCCAGAACTCTGGAAACACCATATATTTT. The gene calls are TRBV6-6 and TRBJ1-3, with TRBD1 as a possible D gene (6 bases). Trimming shortened V by 10 bases and J by 0 bases, and 16 bases separated the two germline ends. The germline V gene has CDR1 MNHNY and CDR2 SVGAGI (reference sequence). CDR3 length equals 15 residues.

The chain carries TRBV10-3 and TRBJ2-6; TRBD2 is a possible D gene (7 bases). V lost 4 bases and J lost 1, with 17 bases in between. Per the germline V gene, CDR1 is ENHRY and CDR2 is SYGVKD. The CDR3 length is 18 residues. The CDR3 sequence is CAISVRGGSGSGANVLTF. In DNA, the CDR3 is TGTGCCATCAGTGTAAGGGGGGGCTCGGGTTCTGGGGCCAACGTCCTGACTTTC.

This chain connects TRBV5-5 to TRBJ1-1, with unresolved D. The CDR3 spans 13 residues. Looked up from germline, CDR1 is SGHKS and CDR2 is YYEKEE (reference sequence). Trimming took off 2 bases at V and 0 bases at J, with 5 bases between the two ends. Here the CDR3 reads CASSFSVNTEAFF. For the CDR3, the DNA is TGTGCCAGCAGCTTTTCTGTGAACACTGAAGCTTTCTTT.

This chain uses TRBV5-4 with TRBJ2-3; TRBD2 agrees at 14 bases. Trimming removed 4 bases from V and 5 bases from J; junction bases left unmatched: 9. The CDR3 runs to 17 residues. Germline-derived CDR1 and CDR2 are SGHNT and YYREEE (reference sequence). The CDR3 coding sequence is TGTGCCAGCAGCGTGGGCCCCGGACTAGCGGGGGGAGATACGCAGTATTTT. Protein product: CASSVGPGLAGGDTQYF.

This chain links TRBV5-1 with TRBJ1-3, with a weak D call TRBD1 (5 bases). V lost 0 bases and J lost 7, with 8 bases in between. CDR3 length equals 13 residues. Germline V lookup: CDR1 SGHRS, CDR2 YFSETQ. In nucleotides, the CDR3 is TGCGCCAGCAGCTTGGCCGGGGGGAACACCATATATTTT. Translated, it gives CASSLAGGNTIYF. The variable domain in full, completed from reference TRBV5-1 and TRBJ1-3, reads KAGVTQTPRYLIKTRGQQVTLSCSPISGHRSVSWYQQTPGQGLQFLFEYFSETQRNKGNFPGRFSGRQFSNSRSEMNVSTLELGDSALYLCASSLAGGNTIYFGEGSWLTVV.

This sequence joins TRBV30 and TRBJ2-1; 8 nucleotides agree with TRBD2. Germline-derived CDR1 and CDR2 are GTSNPN and SVGIG (reference sequence). The CDR3 totals 17 residues. Trimming cost V 0 bases and J 0 bases; bases outside gene matches: 7. The CDR3 loop is CAWSVKRGGPSYNEQFF. DNA of the CDR3: TGTGCCTGGAGTGTAAAACGGGGGGGGCCCTCCTACAATGAGCAGTTCTTC.

This chain joins TRBV27 and TRBJ2-3, with 14 bases identical to TRBD2. The germline gives CDR1 MNHEY, CDR2 SMNVEV (reference sequence). V lost 6 bases and J lost 4; bases outside the gene matches: 18. The CDR3 totals 20 residues. Here the CDR3 DNA reads TGTGCCAGCAGACCTACCGGGGCTGGTAAGGGACTAGCGGGGGCAGATACGCAGTATTTT. Translating gives CASRPTGAGKGLAGADTQYF.

V usage is TRBV6-6 and J usage is TRBJ2-2, with 11 nucleotides matching TRBD2. There are 16 residues in the CDR3. The junction had 7 bases not matched to a gene; V was cut back by 6 bases and J by 4 bases. Germline V gene lookup returns CDR1 MNHNY and CDR2 SVGAGI (reference sequence). CDR3 protein: CASRPLAGVGTGELFF. In DNA, the CDR3 is TGTGCCAGCAGGCCACTAGCGGGGGTTGGCACCGGGGAGCTGTTTTTT.

The genes are TRBV6-1 and TRBJ2-7; 7 positions agree with TRBD1. The CDR3 length is 13 residues. Trimming at V came to 7 bases and at J to 6 bases, leaving 9 bases not matched to a gene. CDR1 is MNHNS and CDR2 is SASEGT in the germline V gene. The CDR3 reads CASTKNRDSEQYF. CDR3 nucleotides: TGTGCCAGCACCAAAAACCGGGACAGCGAGCAGTACTTC.

A few counts support this clone. This chain joins TRBV6-5 and TRBJ2-1; perhaps TRBD1 as D (6 bases). Per the germline V gene, CDR1 is MNHEY and CDR2 is SVGAGI. V lost 10 bases to trimming and J lost 5 bases, with 12 bases between them. The CDR3 has 12 amino acids. The DNA for the CDR3 is TGTGCCACCAGGGACATCAACAATGAGCAGTTCTTC. It is translated as CATRDINNEQFF.

The chain has TRBV2 and TRBJ1-2; D is perhaps TRBD1 (5 bases). The V end lost 7 bases, the J end lost 4 bases, and 13 bases lay between the germline ends. This CDR3 region has 13 residues. Germline CDR1 reads SNHLY; CDR2 reads FYNNEI. The CDR3 DNA reads as TGTGCCAGCAACACAGGTTCGGGCTATGGCTACACCTTC. Translated, it gives CASNTGSGYGYTF. The full variable domain, rest sourced from reference TRBV2 and TRBJ1-2, is EPEVTQTPSHQVTQMGQEVILRCVPISNHLYFYWYRQILGQKVEFLVSFYNNEISEKSEIFDDQFSVERPDGSNFTLKIRSTKLEDSAMYFCASNTGSGYGYTFGSGTRLTVV.

This clone was detected a few times. The chain links TRBV11-2 to TRBJ2-3; D gene ambiguous. Per germline, CDR1 SGHAT and CDR2 FQNNGV. This CDR3 region has 12 residues. V was pared by 4 bases and J by 2 bases, with 4 bases between. The CDR3 reads CASSSYTDTQYF. In nucleotides, the CDR3 is TGTGCCAGCAGCTCCTACACAGATACGCAGTATTTT. Combining the CDR3 with reference TRBV11-2 and TRBJ2-3 gives the whole variable domain EAGVAQSPRYKIIEKRQSVAFWCNPISGHATLYWYQQILGQGPKLLIQFQNNGVVDDSQLPKDRFSAERLKGVDSTLKIQPAKLEDSAVYLCASSSYTDTQYFGPGTRLTVL.

The V gene is TRBV5-1, the J gene TRBJ2-7; the match to TRBD1 covers 10 bases. V dropped 0 bases and J dropped 5; count of bases not matched to a gene: 8. Germline CDR1 SGHRS, CDR2 YFSETQ. The CDR3 length is 16 residues. The CDR3 is CASSLVGGTGADEQYF. In DNA form, the CDR3 reads TGCGCCAGCAGCTTGGTGGGGGGGACAGGGGCCGACGAGCAGTACTTC.

The chain combines TRBV5-1 with TRBJ2-5, with 11 bases aligning to TRBD2. The junction had 14 bases not matched to a gene; V was cut back by 3 bases and J by 1 base. Germline V gene lookup returns CDR1 SGHRS and CDR2 YFSETQ. CDR3 length equals 19 residues. The CDR3 loop is CASSWSRDPSGGLQETQYF. CDR3 DNA sequence: TGCGCCAGCAGCTGGAGCCGGGACCCTAGCGGGGGGCTCCAAGAGACCCAGTACTTC. The full variable domain, completed using reference TRBV5-1 and TRBJ2-5, is KAGVTQTPRYLIKTRGQQVTLSCSPISGHRSVSWYQQTPGQGLQFLFEYFSETQRNKGNFPGRFSGRQFSNSRSEMNVSTLELGDSALYLCASSWSRDPSGGLQETQYFGPGTRLLVL.

The chain employs TRBV7-8 and TRBJ2-5; 7 nucleotides line up with TRBD2. The CDR3 spans 20 residues. V trimming: 7 bases; J trimming: 4 bases; junction bases outside the gene matches: 27. Germline assignment: CDR1 SGHVS and CDR2 FQNEAQ. CDR3 amino acids: CASNPRPGSGREVARETQYF. The CDR3 DNA sequence: TGTGCCAGCAACCCGCGGCCGGGCTCAGGGAGGGAGGTGGCAAGAGAGACCCAGTACTTC.

This clone has just a few counts. The chain carries TRBV6-1 and TRBJ1-2; D remains ambiguous. V lost 2 bases, J lost 3 bases, and 4 bases lay in between. The CDR3 has 12 residues. Germline V gene sequence: CDR1 MNHNS, CDR2 SASEGT. CDR3 loop: CASSERYYGYTF. The CDR3 bases are TGTGCCAGCAGTGAACGGTACTATGGCTACACCTTC.

The rearrangement joins TRBV6-5 to TRBJ2-7, with 8 bases identical to TRBD1. J gave up 6 bases and V 6 bases, and 7 bases lay outside the gene matches. This CDR3 has 13 amino acids. Germline CDR1 is MNHEY and CDR2 is SVGAGI. The CDR3 loop reads CASSQGQGPEQYF. The CDR3 DNA reads as TGTGCCAGCAGCCAAGGACAGGGCCCCGAGCAGTACTTC.

The chain uses TRBV4-3 and TRBJ1-2, with 8 bases that match TRBD1. The CDR3 totals 15 residues. Germline V gene data show CDR1 as LGHNA and CDR2 as YSLEER. V trimming: 4 bases; J trimming: 4 bases; junction bases outside the gene matches: 8. The CDR3 spells CASSPGQEVGYGYTF. In DNA form, the CDR3 reads TGCGCCAGCAGCCCGGGACAGGAAGTGGGCTATGGCTACACCTTC.

This chain connects TRBV15 to TRBJ1-2; TRBD1 agrees at 8 bases. V was pared by 5 bases and J by 7 bases, with 21 bases of the junction left unmatched. This CDR3 contains 18 residues. Per the germline V gene, CDR1 is LNHNV and CDR2 is YYDKDF (reference sequence). Here the CDR3 reads CATSPRVGRGPELGGYTF. For the CDR3, the DNA is TGTGCCACCAGCCCTCGTGTGGGCAGGGGGCCTGAGCTAGGTGGCTACACCTTC. Full variable domain (outside the CDR3, taken from reference TRBV15 and TRBJ1-2): DAMVIQNPRYQVTQFGKPVTLSCSQTLNHNVMYWYQQKSSQAPKLLFHYYDKDFNNEADTPDNFQSRRPNTSFCFLDIRSPGLGDTAMYLCATSPRVGRGPELGGYTFGSGTRLTVV.

J is TRBJ1-5 and V is TRBV30; tentatively, D is TRBD1 (5 bases). The germline V gene encodes CDR1 GTSNPN and CDR2 SVGIG (reference sequence). This CDR3 is built from 14 residues. V was shortened by 3 bases and J by 0 bases, with 9 bases between the two germline ends. The CDR3, as DNA: TGTGCCTGGAGCCCAGGGTTTAGCAATCAGCCCCAGCATTTT. It codes for CAWSPGFSNQPQHF.

The chain couples TRBV19 to TRBJ1-1; D might be TRBD1 (5 bases). Germline CDR1 and CDR2: LNHDA and SQIVND (reference sequence). The CDR3 spans 14 residues. Trimming took off 4 bases at V and 6 bases at J, with 15 bases between the two ends. CDR3 region: CASSKRGEGAEAFF. The CDR3, as DNA: TGTGCCAGTAGTAAACGGGGGGAAGGGGCTGAAGCTTTCTTT.

This sequence joins TRBV10-1 and TRBJ1-4; D gene uncertain. The V end lost 2 bases, the J end lost 10 bases, and 14 bases lay between the germline ends. Looked up from germline, CDR1 is WNHNN and CDR2 is SYGVQD (reference sequence). This CDR3 has 14 amino acids. The CDR3, as DNA: TGCGCCAGCAGTGAGACACGTCTTCCTGGAAAACTGTTTTTT. It encodes CASSETRLPGKLFF.

The rearrangement links TRBV4-1 to TRBJ1-4, with TRBD1 identical over 11 bases. The ends lost 2 bases at V and 6 bases at J; junction bases unmatched: 11. The CDR3 length is 18 residues. Germline loops: CDR1 MGHRA, CDR2 YSYEKL. The CDR3 sequence is CASSQPKPGQGEYEKLFF. For the CDR3, the DNA is TGCGCCAGCAGCCAACCCAAACCGGGACAGGGGGAATATGAAAAACTGTTTTTT.